These 28 T cell receptor beta chains were sequenced from one sample in a study of blood T cell repertoires in COVID-19. Here immunoSEQ multiplex PCR was the method, and the copy in TCRdb shows in-frame clones only, minus some. This sample carries about 300,000 clones, 80% to 90% of them seen once, and the ten largest clones take less than 1.6%. What was sequenced was peripheral blood. Source of these receptors: a woman aged 40 to 50 who had recovered from COVID-19.

The chain combines TRBV4-1 with TRBJ1-2; TRBD1 might be the D (5 bases). Deletions cut 3 bases from V and 0 bases from J, with 14 bases between. The germline gives CDR1 MGHRA, CDR2 YSYEKL. This CDR3 contains 16 residues. The CDR3 DNA sequence: TGCGCCAGCAGCCAGGACGACAGATTCCCTAACTATGGCTACACCTTC. It specifies CASSQDDRFPNYGYTF.

This rearrangement joins TRBV7-9 to TRBJ2-3, with TRBD2 identical over 9 bases. The CDR3 sequence is 16 residues long. J gave up 0 bases and V 0 bases, and 1 base lay outside the gene matches. The germline gives CDR1 SEHNR, CDR2 FQNEAQ (reference sequence). This CDR3 is CASSLASGGSTDTQYF. DNA for the CDR3: TGTGCCAGCAGCTTAGCTAGCGGGGGCAGCACAGATACGCAGTATTTT.

The chain links TRBV2 to TRBJ1-2; TRBD1 aligns across 10 bases. From germline, CDR1 is SNHLY and CDR2 FYNNEI. J gave up 5 bases and V 6 bases, and 6 bases lay outside the gene matches. This CDR3 is 14 amino acids long. The CDR3 here is CASREDRGGYGYTF. The CDR3 DNA follows: TGTGCCAGCAGGGAGGACAGGGGGGGGTATGGCTACACCTTC.

This clone was seen a single time. J is TRBJ2-1 and V is TRBV9; 7 positions agree with TRBD1. Trimming took 0 bases from V and 5 from J; bases not matched to a gene: 8. The germline gives CDR1 SGDLS, CDR2 YYNGEE. This CDR3 is 16 amino acids long. The CDR3 is CASSVGARTGNNEQFF. The CDR3 DNA reads TGTGCCAGCAGCGTAGGAGCCCGGACAGGAAACAATGAGCAGTTCTTC.

CDR3 region: CAIRTQGRKDGYTF. DNA of the CDR3: TGTGCCATCAGAACTCAGGGGAGAAAGGATGGCTACACCTTC. V is TRBV10-3 and J is TRBJ1-2, with D perhaps TRBD1 (6 bases). CDR3 length: 14 residues. Germline CDR1 reads ENHRY; CDR2 reads SYGVKD. The V end was cut by 6 bases, the J end by 6 bases, with 17 bases between.

The rearrangement links TRBV30 to TRBJ1-1, with D possibly matching TRBD1 (5 bases). V was trimmed by 4 bases and J by 5 bases, leaving 14 bases between them. The CDR3 sequence is 13 residues long. Per the germline V gene, CDR1 is GTSNPN and CDR2 is SVGIG (reference sequence). The CDR3 is CAWTRVEWTEAFF. The CDR3 coding sequence is TGTGCCTGGACCAGGGTAGAATGGACTGAAGCTTTCTTT.

The sample holds one count of this clone. The CDR3 DNA is TGTGCCAGCAGCCGCAGCGGGAGCGACTACGAGCAGTACTTC. This translates into CASSRSGSDYEQYF. The chain combines TRBV9 with TRBJ2-7, with 8 nucleotides matching TRBD2. In germline, CDR1 is SGDLS, CDR2 YYNGEE. The junction had 6 bases not matched to a gene; V was cut back by 4 bases and J by 3 bases. The CDR3 consists of 14 residues.

In its sample, this clone was seen a few times. The rearrangement links TRBV7-9 to TRBJ1-6; 7 bases map to TRBD1. CDR1 and CDR2 from the germline V gene are SEHNR and FQNEAQ (reference sequence). The CDR3 is made up of 17 amino acids. J lost 4 bases, V lost 0 bases, and 6 bases had no gene match. The CDR3 region is CASSLAPPGQYNSPLHF. DNA for the CDR3: TGTGCCAGCAGCTTAGCGCCACCGGGACAGTATAATTCACCCCTCCACTTT.

The CDR3 is CASSLLGQANEKLFF. In DNA form, the CDR3 reads TGTGCCAGCAGCTTGTTGGGACAGGCTAATGAAAAACTGTTTTTT. V and J are TRBV5-4 and TRBJ1-4, with TRBD1 matching over 8 bases. The germline V gene has CDR1 SGHNT and CDR2 YYREEE (reference sequence). The CDR3 covers 15 residues. V shed 1 base, J shed 3 bases, and the junction held 2 bases outside the gene matches.

This chain connects TRBV5-6 to TRBJ1-6; D possibly corresponds to TRBD1 (5 bases). The germline V gene encodes CDR1 SGHDT and CDR2 YYEEEE. V was shortened by 0 bases and J by 6 bases, with 13 bases between the two germline ends. This CDR3 has 16 amino acids. The CDR3 protein is CASSLGPTGGNSPLHF. As DNA, the CDR3 is TGTGCCAGCAGCTTGGGGCCCACAGGCGGTAATTCACCCCTCCACTTT.

This clone has a handful of counts. This chain uses TRBV2 with TRBJ1-1, with a weak D call TRBD1 (5 bases). Trimming cost V 5 bases and J 0 bases, with 10 bases left between them. Germline CDR1 and CDR2: SNHLY and FYNNEI. The CDR3 totals 14 residues. CDR3 loop: CASSSGHLNTEAFF. The CDR3 DNA is TGTGCCAGCAGTTCAGGACACCTGAACACTGAAGCTTTCTTT.

This clone turned up a few times. The chain is built from TRBV6-2 or TRBV6-3 and TRBJ1-1; D remains ambiguous. V was trimmed by 5 bases and J by 4 bases, leaving 11 bases between them. This CDR3 spans 13 amino acids. Germline V lookup: CDR1 MNHEY, CDR2 SVGEGT. The CDR3 protein is CASSSRKSTEAFF. The DNA for the CDR3 is TGTGCCAGCAGTAGCCGCAAGTCCACTGAAGCTTTCTTT.

The rearrangement joins TRBV27 to TRBJ1-2; unclear D gene. V lost 6 bases, J lost 6 bases, and 14 bases lay in between. From germline, CDR1 is MNHEY and CDR2 SMNVEV (reference sequence). The CDR3 has 13 residues. The CDR3 is CASSLGHSDGYTF. The CDR3, as DNA: TGTGCCAGCAGCCTGGGCCATAGCGATGGCTACACCTTC.

The V call is TRBV7-2, the J call TRBJ1-2; weak D call: TRBD1 (5 bases). This CDR3 has 13 residues. Trimming cost V 5 bases and J 1 base, with 8 bases left between them. Germline assignment: CDR1 SGHTA and CDR2 FQGNSA. CDR3 DNA: TGTGCCAGCAGCCGACAGAATAACTATGGCTACACCTTC. This sequence encodes CASSRQNNYGYTF.

The V and J genes are TRBV5-1 and TRBJ2-2; D is undetermined. The germline CDR1 and CDR2 sequences are SGHRS and YFSETQ. The CDR3 runs to 16 residues. The germline V and J ends were trimmed by 0 bases and 0 bases, with 9 bases remaining between them. The CDR3 region has the DNA TGCGCCAGCAGCTTGGCCGGAGCAGCGAACACCGGGGAGCTGTTTTTT. Translation gives CASSLAGAANTGELFF.

V gene TRBV20-1 combines with J gene TRBJ1-2; D not certain. The germline gives CDR1 DFQATT, CDR2 SNEGSKA (reference sequence). The V end was cut by 5 bases, the J end by 8 bases, with 9 bases between. The CDR3 spans 10 residues. CDR3 nucleotides: TGCAGTGCTTTTCTAAGCGGCTACACCTTC. Amino acid sequence: CSAFLSGYTF.

This chain uses TRBV5-6 with TRBJ1-6; possible D gene TRBD1, 5 bases. The V and J ends lost 1 base and 10 bases respectively, with 18 bases between them. CDR3 length equals 16 residues. Germline V gene sequence: CDR1 SGHDT, CDR2 YYEEEE. For the CDR3, the DNA is TGTGCCAGCAGCTTGTGGGCGGTCAGGGTCTTATCACCCCTCCACTTT. Translated: CASSLWAVRVLSPLHF.

The V gene is TRBV19, the J gene TRBJ2-7; 9 bases agree with TRBD1. The V and J ends lost 6 bases and 5 bases, in that order; junction bases with no gene match: 8. Germline V lookup: CDR1 LNHDA, CDR2 SQIVND (reference sequence). This CDR3 is built from 14 residues. The CDR3 DNA is TGTGCCAGTAGCCCCCGGGACAGGGACGACGAGCAGTACTTC. Translation gives CASSPRDRDDEQYF.

J is TRBJ1-1 and V is TRBV19; the match to TRBD1 covers 8 bases. V shed 6 bases, J shed 5 bases, and the junction held 5 bases outside the gene matches. The germline V gene encodes CDR1 LNHDA and CDR2 SQIVND (reference sequence). The CDR3 is made up of 13 amino acids. CDR3 DNA sequence: TGTGCCAGTAGAGTTCAGGGGGCGACTGAAGCTTTCTTT. Its translation is CASRVQGATEAFF.

The J gene is TRBJ1-5, the V gene TRBV27; TRBD1 matches at 7 bases. The CDR3 runs to 16 residues. The V segment lost 3 bases and the J segment 2 bases; nucleotides outside the gene matches: 7. From germline, CDR1 is MNHEY and CDR2 SMNVEV (reference sequence). CDR3 nucleotides: TGTGCCAGCAGTTTTAGGGGGCGCGGGGGCAATCAGCCCCAGCATTTT. Translating it yields CASSFRGRGGNQPQHF.

Points on this clone: The sample carries other DNA sequences with the same CDR3. The CDR3 nucleotides are TGCGCCAGCAGCCTGGGACTAGCGGGGTACAATGAGCAGTTCTTC. This encodes CASSLGLAGYNEQFF. This rearrangement joins TRBV5-1 to TRBJ2-1; TRBD2 matches at 13 bases. This CDR3 spans 15 amino acids. Germline lookup yields CDR1 SGHRS and CDR2 YFSETQ. J was trimmed by 4 bases and V by 4 bases; bases with no gene match: 2.

This sequence joins TRBV12-3 or TRBV12-4 and TRBJ2-7; 7 nucleotides agree with TRBD1. The CDR3 totals 13 residues. The ends lost 6 bases at V and 3 bases at J; junction bases unmatched: 5. CDR3 bases: TGTGCCAGCAGCCCGGGACAGCTCTACGAGCAGTACTTC. This codes for CASSPGQLYEQYF.

The rearrangement links TRBV5-6 to TRBJ2-7; 9 bases are shared with TRBD1. Germline V gene data show CDR1 as SGHDT and CDR2 as YYEEEE. This CDR3 has 14 residues. Trimming took 4 bases from V and 4 from J; bases not matched to a gene: 6. CDR3 sequence reads: CASSHGTGWYEQYF. For the CDR3, the DNA is TGTGCCAGCAGCCATGGGACAGGGTGGTACGAGCAGTACTTC.

This chain connects TRBV12-3 or TRBV12-4 to TRBJ2-3; D remains unclear. The CDR3 consists of 12 residues. The ends were cut back, 3 bases at V and 2 bases at J, with 3 bases in the middle. The CDR3: CASSFLTDTQYF. Here the CDR3 DNA reads TGTGCCAGCAGTTTTCTCACAGATACGCAGTATTTT.

The chain is built from TRBV9 and TRBJ2-1, with 10 nucleotides matching TRBD2. The CDR3 has 17 amino acids. Trimming at V came to 4 bases and at J to 5 bases, leaving 12 bases not matched to a gene. The germline gives CDR1 SGDLS, CDR2 YYNGEE. CDR3 residues: CASSRTPAGGQDNEQFF. As DNA, the CDR3 is TGTGCCAGCAGCCGTACCCCAGCGGGGGGGCAGGACAATGAGCAGTTCTTC.

This chain connects TRBV5-1 to TRBJ2-7, with unresolved D. The V gene's germline CDR1 is SGHRS and CDR2 YFSETQ. The length of the CDR3 is 14 residues. Trimming removed 0 bases from V and 0 bases from J, with 7 bases in between. CDR3 protein: CASSLVDSSYEQYF. In nucleotides, the CDR3 is TGCGCCAGCAGCTTGGTCGATAGCTCCTACGAGCAGTACTTC.

The V gene is TRBV5-4, the J gene TRBJ1-6; the D gene is possibly TRBD1 (6 bases). The CDR3 runs to 15 residues. Per the germline V gene, CDR1 is SGHNT and CDR2 is YYREEE (reference sequence). V was clipped by 0 bases and J by 5 bases, with 9 bases between them. CDR3 residues: CASSLEGHNNSPLHF. DNA of the CDR3: TGTGCCAGCAGCTTGGAGGGACACAATAATTCACCCCTCCACTTT.

The chain is built from TRBV27 and TRBJ1-2; 11 positions agree with TRBD1. Germline V CDR1 and CDR2: MNHEY, SMNVEV (reference sequence). The junction had 13 bases not matched to a gene; V was cut back by 5 bases and J by 8 bases. CDR3 size: 16 residues. The CDR3 spells CASSETPGTGGRGYTF. The CDR3 DNA reads as TGTGCCAGCAGTGAGACACCCGGGACAGGGGGTAGAGGCTACACCTTC.